The rows below give T cell receptor beta chains drawn from one sample of a study of cytomegalovirus exposure and HLA in healthy donors. Libraries were prepared by immunoSEQ multiplex PCR; TCRdb keeps only in-frame clonotypes and omits some of them. The sample yields 150,000 to 200,000 clones, under 80% seen once. The specimen was PBMCs. The receptors shown here come from a human donor in good health. CDR3s include the opening cysteine and the closing phenylalanine or tryptophan. Each record gives: clone size, D gene, V gene, J gene, CDR3 protein, CDR3 DNA. The D gene is left open where the match is weak. Clone size is stated in some rows and not others, as once, few, many or a class when expanded.

clone size: .; D gene: TRBD2; V gene: TRBV5-1; J gene: TRBJ2-5; CDR3 protein: CASSLASGGPETQYF; CDR3 DNA: TGCGCCAGCAGCTTGGCTAGCGGGGGCCCAGAGACCCAGTACTTC
clone size: .; D gene: TRBD1; V gene: TRBV28; J gene: TRBJ2-7; CDR3 protein: CASRRQGAGEQYF; CDR3 DNA: TGTGCCAGCAGAAGACAGGGGGCCGGCGAGCAGTACTTC
clone size: .; D gene: .; V gene: TRBV6-1; J gene: TRBJ1-3; CDR3 protein: CASSETHEGGNTIYF; CDR3 DNA: TGTGCCAGCAGTGAAACCCACGAGGGAGGAAACACCATATATTTT
clone size: .; D gene: .; V gene: TRBV27; J gene: TRBJ1-5; CDR3 protein: CASSWGGNQPQHF; CDR3 DNA: TGTGCCAGCAGTTGGGGGGGGAATCAGCCCCAGCATTTT
clone size: .; D gene: TRBD1; V gene: TRBV7-3; J gene: TRBJ1-1; CDR3 protein: CASSLIAGGTEAFF; CDR3 DNA: TGTGCCAGCAGCTTAATCGCAGGGGGGACTGAAGCTTTCTTT
clone size: .; D gene: TRBD1; V gene: TRBV19; J gene: TRBJ2-3; CDR3 protein: CASNPTGIGGNTQYF; CDR3 DNA: TGTGCCAGTAACCCGACAGGGATCGGAGGAAATACGCAGTATTTT
clone size: .; D gene: .; V gene: TRBV27; J gene: TRBJ1-2; CDR3 protein: CAAGGNYGYTF; CDR3 DNA: TGTGCCGCCGGAGGTAACTATGGCTACACCTTC
clone size: .; D gene: .; V gene: TRBV7-3; J gene: TRBJ2-2; CDR3 protein: CASSSPAGELFF; CDR3 DNA: TGTGCCAGCAGCTCCCCCGCCGGGGAGCTGTTTTTT
clone size: .; D gene: .; V gene: TRBV11-2; J gene: TRBJ1-1; CDR3 protein: CASSLETMSGGVNAFF; CDR3 DNA: TGTGCCAGCAGCTTAGAGACCATGTCGGGTGGCGTGAATGCTTTCTTT
clone size: .; D gene: .; V gene: TRBV5-1; J gene: TRBJ1-4; CDR3 protein: CASSLNQGRGEKLFF; CDR3 DNA: TGCGCCAGCAGCTTGAATCAGGGAAGGGGAGAAAAACTGTTTTTT
clone size: few; D gene: TRBD2; V gene: TRBV5-4; J gene: TRBJ2-5; CDR3 protein: CASSRPGGYETQYF; CDR3 DNA: TGTGCCAGCAGCAGGCCGGGGGGTTATGAGACCCAGTACTTC
clone size: .; D gene: TRBD2; V gene: TRBV10-3; J gene: TRBJ2-1; CDR3 protein: CAISEGLAGGRYYNEQFF; CDR3 DNA: TGTGCCATCAGTGAAGGTCTAGCGGGGGGCAGGTACTACAATGAGCAGTTCTTC
clone size: .; D gene: .; V gene: TRBV5-6; J gene: TRBJ2-1; CDR3 protein: CASSPLGGESGSYNEQFF; CDR3 DNA: TGTGCCAGCAGCCCGCTAGGCGGGGAAAGTGGGTCCTACAATGAGCAGTTCTTC
clone size: .; D gene: TRBD2; V gene: TRBV9; J gene: TRBJ2-7; CDR3 protein: CASSVGAGGFEQYF; CDR3 DNA: TGTGCCAGCAGCGTAGGTGCGGGGGGATTCGAGCAGTACTTC
clone size: few; D gene: .; V gene: TRBV5-1; J gene: TRBJ1-4; CDR3 protein: CASSLSGFNEKLFF; CDR3 DNA: TGCGCCAGCAGCTTGAGCGGATTTAATGAAAAACTGTTTTTT
clone size: few; D gene: .; V gene: TRBV5-1; J gene: TRBJ2-2; CDR3 protein: CASSLVWRKNTGELFF; CDR3 DNA: TGCGCCAGCAGCTTGGTATGGCGGAAGAACACCGGGGAGCTGTTTTTT
clone size: .; D gene: TRBD2; V gene: TRBV9; J gene: TRBJ2-3; CDR3 protein: CASSVGLAGGPDTQYF; CDR3 DNA: TGTGCCAGCAGCGTAGGGCTAGCGGGGGGGCCAGATACGCAGTATTTT
clone size: .; D gene: TRBD1; V gene: TRBV11-2; J gene: TRBJ2-5; CDR3 protein: CASSRDREETQYF; CDR3 DNA: TGTGCCAGCAGCCGAGACAGGGAGGAGACCCAGTACTTC
clone size: .; D gene: .; V gene: TRBV5-6; J gene: TRBJ2-5; CDR3 protein: CASSLILAGLTQETQYF; CDR3 DNA: TGTGCCAGCAGCTTGATTTTGGCGGGGCTCACCCAAGAGACCCAGTACTTC
clone size: .; D gene: .; V gene: TRBV7-9; J gene: TRBJ2-1; CDR3 protein: CASSPPPRFGNEQFF; CDR3 DNA: TGTGCCAGCAGCCCCCCTCCTAGGTTCGGAAATGAGCAGTTCTTC
clone size: .; D gene: .; V gene: TRBV5-1; J gene: TRBJ1-3; CDR3 protein: CASSLRAGTGNTIYF; CDR3 DNA: TGCGCCAGCAGCTTGAGGGCAGGGACTGGAAACACCATATATTTT
clone size: once; D gene: .; V gene: TRBV5-8; J gene: TRBJ1-6; CDR3 protein: CASSLEEGIPSPLHF; CDR3 DNA: TGTGCCAGCAGCTTGGAAGAGGGAATCCCGTCACCCCTCCACTTT
clone size: once; D gene: TRBD2; V gene: TRBV4-2; J gene: TRBJ2-7; CDR3 protein: CASSQAVVAGVTSYEQYF; CDR3 DNA: TGTGCCAGCAGCCAAGCGGTAGTCGCGGGGGTGACCTCCTACGAGCAGTACTTC
clone size: .; D gene: .; V gene: TRBV27; J gene: TRBJ1-1; CDR3 protein: CASKGGAVGLSEAFF; CDR3 DNA: TGTGCCAGCAAGGGGGGGGCGGTGGGGCTCTCTGAAGCTTTCTTT
clone size: .; D gene: .; V gene: TRBV10-3; J gene: TRBJ1-1; CDR3 protein: CAISESVGVVTEAFF; CDR3 DNA: TGTGCCATCAGTGAGTCTGTAGGGGTGGTCACTGAAGCTTTCTTT
clone size: .; D gene: TRBD1; V gene: TRBV7-9; J gene: TRBJ1-4; CDR3 protein: CASSFGRGNRKLFF; CDR3 DNA: TGTGCCAGCAGCTTTGGCAGGGGGAATAGGAAACTGTTTTTT
clone size: few; D gene: .; V gene: TRBV28; J gene: TRBJ1-3; CDR3 protein: CASTPTVSGNTIYF; CDR3 DNA: TGTGCCAGCACCCCGACAGTCTCTGGAAACACCATATATTTT
clone size: few; D gene: TRBD1; V gene: TRBV18; J gene: TRBJ1-2; CDR3 protein: CASSPEGQTYGYTF; CDR3 DNA: TGTGCCAGCTCACCGGAGGGACAGACCTATGGCTACACCTTC
clone size: .; D gene: TRBD2; V gene: TRBV11-1; J gene: TRBJ2-4; CDR3 protein: CASSLGLGVVNIQYF; CDR3 DNA: TGTGCCAGCAGCTTGGGACTAGGTGTTGTCAACATTCAGTACTTC
clone size: once; D gene: .; V gene: TRBV6-1; J gene: TRBJ1-2; CDR3 protein: CASSTIKGYTF; CDR3 DNA: TGTGCCAGCAGTACAATCAAAGGCTACACCTTC
clone size: .; D gene: TRBD2; V gene: TRBV6-1; J gene: TRBJ2-3; CDR3 protein: CASSRLAGVPDTQYF; CDR3 DNA: TGTGCCAGCAGTCGACTAGCGGGGGTCCCAGATACGCAGTATTTT
clone size: .; D gene: .; V gene: TRBV7-6; J gene: TRBJ1-4; CDR3 protein: CASTRGATNEKLFF; CDR3 DNA: TGTGCCAGCACCCGGGGGGCAACTAATGAAAAACTGTTTTTT
clone size: .; D gene: .; V gene: TRBV4-3; J gene: TRBJ1-2; CDR3 protein: CASGQDGQLYGYTF; CDR3 DNA: TGCGCCAGCGGCCAAGATGGGCAGCTTTATGGCTACACCTTC
clone size: few; D gene: TRBD1; V gene: TRBV4-1; J gene: TRBJ1-2; CDR3 protein: CASSQIPPRGRHDYGYTF; CDR3 DNA: TGCGCCAGCAGCCAGATACCTCCCAGGGGGCGGCATGACTATGGCTACACCTTC
clone size: .; D gene: .; V gene: TRBV25-1; J gene: TRBJ2-5; CDR3 protein: CASSEFSGAGQYF; CDR3 DNA: TGTGCCAGCAGTGAATTTTCTGGGGCAGGCCAGTACTTC
clone size: .; D gene: .; V gene: TRBV9; J gene: TRBJ1-1; CDR3 protein: CASSVAGGRGTEAFF; CDR3 DNA: TGTGCCAGCAGCGTAGCGGGGGGACGCGGCACTGAAGCTTTCTTT
clone size: .; D gene: TRBD2; V gene: TRBV6-5; J gene: TRBJ2-7; CDR3 protein: CASARGGAYEQYF; CDR3 DNA: TGTGCCAGCGCCCGCGGGGGGGCCTACGAGCAGTACTTC
clone size: .; D gene: TRBD2; V gene: TRBV7-3; J gene: TRBJ2-1; CDR3 protein: CASSFFSSGGAFF; CDR3 DNA: TGTGCCAGCAGCTTCTTCTCTAGCGGGGGGGCGTTCTTC
clone size: .; D gene: TRBD1; V gene: TRBV7-9; J gene: TRBJ2-7; CDR3 protein: CASSLRDSSSYEQYF; CDR3 DNA: TGTGCCAGCAGCCTCCGGGACAGCAGCTCCTACGAGCAGTACTTC
clone size: .; D gene: TRBD1; V gene: TRBV6-5; J gene: TRBJ2-7; CDR3 protein: CASSLDRESGQYF; CDR3 DNA: TGTGCCAGCAGTCTGGACAGGGAAAGTGGGCAGTACTTC
clone size: .; D gene: TRBD1; V gene: TRBV2; J gene: TRBJ1-5; CDR3 protein: CASSLLTGDSNQPQHF; CDR3 DNA: TGTGCCAGCAGCCTCCTGACAGGGGATAGCAATCAGCCCCAGCATTTT
clone size: .; D gene: .; V gene: TRBV6-5; J gene: TRBJ1-1; CDR3 protein: CASSRTGQITEAFF; CDR3 DNA: TGTGCCAGCAGTCGCACGGGACAAATCACTGAAGCTTTCTTT
clone size: .; D gene: .; V gene: TRBV7-6; J gene: TRBJ2-2; CDR3 protein: CASSLARVTGELFF; CDR3 DNA: TGTGCCAGCAGCTTAGCACGCGTAACCGGGGAGCTGTTTTTT
clone size: .; D gene: TRBD2; V gene: TRBV18; J gene: TRBJ2-7; CDR3 protein: CASSAGRGTTYEQYF; CDR3 DNA: TGTGCCAGCTCCGCGGGGCGGGGGACCACCTACGAGCAGTACTTC
clone size: .; D gene: .; V gene: TRBV14; J gene: TRBJ2-1; CDR3 protein: CASSLGGPYNEQFF; CDR3 DNA: TGTGCCAGCAGCCTCGGGGGACCTTACAATGAGCAGTTCTTC
clone size: .; D gene: .; V gene: TRBV4-3; J gene: TRBJ1-4; CDR3 protein: CASSPEARATNEKLFF; CDR3 DNA: TGCGCCAGCAGCCCAGAAGCGCGGGCGACTAATGAAAAACTGTTTTTT
clone size: .; D gene: TRBD2; V gene: TRBV4-3; J gene: TRBJ2-7; CDR3 protein: CASSQDMGEGPYEQYF; CDR3 DNA: TGCGCCAGCAGCCAAGATATGGGGGAGGGCCCCTACGAGCAGTACTTC
clone size: few; D gene: TRBD1; V gene: TRBV10-1; J gene: TRBJ2-7; CDR3 protein: CASSTGASLREQYF; CDR3 DNA: TGCGCCAGCAGTACAGGGGCTTCCTTAAGAGAGCAGTACTTC
clone size: .; D gene: TRBD2; V gene: TRBV4-3; J gene: TRBJ2-3; CDR3 protein: CASNQGAGAGEDTQYF; CDR3 DNA: TGCGCCAGCAACCAGGGAGCGGGGGCCGGGGAAGATACGCAGTATTTT
clone size: .; D gene: .; V gene: TRBV4-1; J gene: TRBJ2-5; CDR3 protein: CASSKNRGPQETQYF; CDR3 DNA: TGCGCCAGCAGCAAGAATCGAGGGCCCCAAGAGACCCAGTACTTC
clone size: .; D gene: TRBD2; V gene: TRBV9; J gene: TRBJ2-1; CDR3 protein: CASSVVLAGAYNEQFF; CDR3 DNA: TGTGCCAGCAGCGTAGTCCTAGCGGGGGCGTACAATGAGCAGTTCTTC
clone size: .; D gene: .; V gene: TRBV6-4; J gene: TRBJ1-1; CDR3 protein: CASSRGPNTEAFF; CDR3 DNA: TGTGCCAGTTCAAGGGGTCCGAACACTGAAGCTTTCTTT